These T cell receptor beta chains were read from a single sample in a study of technical replicates of blood from several donors. TCRdb keeps only in-frame clones here, not all; method: immunoSEQ multiplex PCR. The profile covers tens of thousands of clones, with nearly 97% appearing a single time and roughly 0.28% taken by the ten largest. Sequenced input: T cells isolated from PBMCs. All receptors come from a human donor in good health. The CDR3 runs from the conserved cysteine through the conserved F or W. D genes are given only for firm matches. Clone size is given for some rows only: seen once, a few or many times, or a class if the clone is expanded.

abundance,j_gene,v_gene,d_gene,CDR3aa,CDR3nt
.,TRBJ2-1,TRBV15,TRBD1,CATSHHRTGIANEQFF,TGTGCCACCAGCCACCACCGGACAGGGATAGCGAATGAGCAGTTCTTC
.,TRBJ1-5,TRBV2,TRBD1,CASRDRGSQPQHF,TGTGCCAGCAGAGACAGGGGTTCCCAGCCCCAGCATTTT
.,TRBJ1-2,TRBV6-5,.,CASSYSRQALYGYTF,TGTGCCAGCAGTTACTCCCGACAGGCCCTCTATGGCTACACCTTC
.,TRBJ2-7,TRBV6-6,TRBD1,CASSTGTGTYEQYF,TGTGCCAGCAGTACCGGGACAGGGACCTACGAGCAGTACTTC
.,TRBJ1-1,TRBV27,.,CASSLFRGSEAFF,TGTGCCAGCAGTTTATTCAGGGGCTCTGAAGCTTTCTTT
.,TRBJ2-7,TRBV5-5,TRBD1,CASSWGQGTHEQYF,TGTGCCAGCAGTTGGGGACAGGGTACCCACGAGCAGTACTTC
.,TRBJ1-5,TRBV7-2,.,CASSLRWQDFYQPQHF,TGTGCCAGCAGCTTAAGGTGGCAGGACTTTTACCAGCCCCAGCATTTT
.,TRBJ2-7,TRBV9,.,CASRRQENYEQYF,TGTGCCAGCAGAAGACAGGAGAACTACGAGCAGTACTTC
.,TRBJ2-1,TRBV7-9,TRBD2,CASSQLAVGGNEQFF,TGTGCCAGCAGCCAACTAGCGGTGGGGGGAAATGAGCAGTTCTTC
once,TRBJ2-3,TRBV7-6,TRBD2,CASRLYSGAGPDTQYF,TGTGCCAGCAGATTATATAGCGGGGCGGGCCCAGATACGCAGTATTTT
.,TRBJ2-3,TRBV2,TRBD2,CASSETSGRAGKKDTQYF,TGTGCCAGCAGTGAGACTAGCGGGAGGGCCGGGAAAAAAGATACGCAGTATTTT
.,TRBJ1-6,TRBV30,.,CAWSHHTGGIDGTLHF,TGTGCCTGGAGCCACCATACCGGGGGAATCGATGGGACCCTCCACTTT